Listed below are T cell receptor beta chains from one sample, sequenced in a study of cytomegalovirus exposure and HLA in healthy donors. Assay used: immunoSEQ multiplex PCR; TCRdb lists only in-frame clones, some missing. The sample shows 160,000 or so clones, around 77% of them seen only once. The sample comprised PBMCs. The receptors derive from a man aged 40-50 years in good health and CMV-seronegative. The CDR3 runs from the conserved cysteine through the conserved F or W. The D gene is left open where the match is weak. Expanded clones get a size class; other rows say once, few or many, or leave the size out.

cdr3_aa cdr3_nt v_call clone_size j_call d_call
CASSQSGLAGDRSPGELFF TGCGCCAGCAGTCAATCGGGACTAGCGGGAGATCGCTCCCCCGGGGAGCTGTTTTTT TRBV23-1 - TRBJ2-2 TRBD2
CASSLATSGSRHEQFF TGCGCCAGCAGCTTGGCGACTAGCGGGTCTAGGCATGAGCAGTTCTTC TRBV5-1 few TRBJ2-1 TRBD2
CAWSVRGRVISGNTIYF TGTGCCTGGAGTGTACGTGGGCGGGTGATCTCTGGAAACACCATATATTTT TRBV30 few TRBJ1-3 -
CASSLTGQVYGYTF TGTGCCAGCAGTTTAACGGGACAGGTGTATGGCTACACCTTC TRBV27 - TRBJ1-2 TRBD1
CASSLSGHNEKLFF TGTGCCAGCAGCCTATCGGGACATAATGAAAAACTGTTTTTT TRBV7-9 - TRBJ1-4 -
CASSEATVRQPQHF TGTGCCAGCAGTGAAGCGACTGTAAGGCAGCCCCAGCATTTT TRBV2 - TRBJ1-5 -
CASSPTSENTGELFF TGTGCCAGCTCACCAACTAGCGAGAACACCGGGGAGCTGTTTTTT TRBV18 - TRBJ2-2 TRBD2
CASSDGAGRTDTQYF TGTGCCAGCAGCGACGGGGCGGGGAGAACAGATACGCAGTATTTT TRBV7-3 - TRBJ2-3 -
CASSLAGADTQYF TGTGCCAGCAGTTTGGCGGGGGCAGATACGCAGTATTTT TRBV27 - TRBJ2-3 TRBD2
CASSPTSGEETQYF TGTGCCAGCTCGCCGACTAGCGGTGAAGAGACCCAGTACTTC TRBV18 - TRBJ2-5 TRBD2
CASSLESSDTQYF TGTGCCAGCAGCTTAGAATCGAGCGATACGCAGTATTTT TRBV7-2 - TRBJ2-3 -
CASTQSRDSYGYTF TGTGCCAGCACCCAATCCCGGGACAGCTATGGCTACACCTTC TRBV28 - TRBJ1-2 TRBD1
CASSYSGTGSYEQYF TGTGCCAGCAGTTACTCAGGGACAGGGTCCTACGAGCAGTACTTC TRBV6-5 - TRBJ2-7 TRBD1
CASSRAGVGVQETQYF TGTGCCAGCAGTAGGGCGGGAGTAGGAGTCCAAGAGACCCAGTACTTC TRBV25-1 - TRBJ2-5 TRBD2
CASSPIGRAYNEQFF TGTGCCAGCTCACCAATCGGGAGGGCCTACAATGAGCAGTTCTTC TRBV18 once TRBJ2-1 TRBD2
CASRSEMNTEAFF TGTGCCAGCAGGAGTGAAATGAACACTGAAGCTTTCTTT TRBV2 - TRBJ1-1 -
CASSEIRGGGTEAFF TGTGCCAGCAGTGAGATAAGGGGAGGAGGCACTGAAGCTTTCTTT TRBV6-1 few TRBJ1-1 -
CASSFTPGQGTEAFF TGTGCCAGCAGCTTTACACCGGGACAGGGGACTGAAGCTTTCTTT TRBV7-2 - TRBJ1-1 TRBD1
CASSPPVAGPYNEQFF TGTGCCAGCTCACCACCCGTAGCGGGCCCCTACAATGAGCAGTTCTTC TRBV18 once TRBJ2-1 TRBD2
CASSSLTDTQYF TGTGCCAGCAGCTCCCTCACAGATACGCAGTATTTT TRBV11-2 - TRBJ2-3 -
CSSSSLLAGGPSDTQYF TGTTCCAGCAGCAGCCTACTAGCGGGAGGGCCGTCAGATACGCAGTATTTT TRBV7-9 - TRBJ2-3 TRBD2
CASSQIAGGRTDTQYF TGTGCCAGCAGCCAAATAGCGGGAGGTCGGACAGATACGCAGTATTTT TRBV13 - TRBJ2-3 TRBD2
CASSQELGSTDTQYF TGTGCCAGCAGCCAAGAACTAGGGAGCACAGATACGCAGTATTTT TRBV14 - TRBJ2-3 -
CASNPGQGAYGYTF TGTGCCAGCAACCCGGGACAGGGGGCCTATGGCTACACCTTC TRBV9 - TRBJ1-2 TRBD1
CASSLGANEQFF TGTGCCAGCAGCTTGGGAGCAAATGAGCAGTTCTTC TRBV5-6 - TRBJ2-1 -
CASSSRGESTEAFF TGTGCCAGCAGCTCCAGGGGCGAGAGCACTGAAGCTTTCTTT TRBV9 - TRBJ1-1 -
CASSSPDRGNTIYF TGTGCCAGCAGCTCCCCGGACAGGGGGAACACCATATATTTT TRBV5-6 - TRBJ1-3 TRBD1
CAWRAQGAHYGYTF TGTGCCTGGAGGGCACAGGGGGCCCACTATGGCTACACCTTC TRBV30 - TRBJ1-2 TRBD1
CASSPRQLYEQYF TGTGCCAGCAGTCCTCGACAGCTCTACGAGCAGTACTTC TRBV28 - TRBJ2-7 -